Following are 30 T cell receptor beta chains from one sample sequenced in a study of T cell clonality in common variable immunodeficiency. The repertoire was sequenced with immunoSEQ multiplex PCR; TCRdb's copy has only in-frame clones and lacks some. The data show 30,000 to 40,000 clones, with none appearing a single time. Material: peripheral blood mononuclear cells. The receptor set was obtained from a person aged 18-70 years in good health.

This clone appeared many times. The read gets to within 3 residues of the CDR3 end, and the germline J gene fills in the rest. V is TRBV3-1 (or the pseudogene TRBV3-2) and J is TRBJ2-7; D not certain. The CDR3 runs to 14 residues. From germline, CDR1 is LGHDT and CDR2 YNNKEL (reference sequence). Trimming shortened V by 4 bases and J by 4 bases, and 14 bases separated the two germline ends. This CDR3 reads CASSPGAGAYEQYF. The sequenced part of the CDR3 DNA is TGTGCCAGCAGCCCAGGAGCTGGAGCTTACGAG.

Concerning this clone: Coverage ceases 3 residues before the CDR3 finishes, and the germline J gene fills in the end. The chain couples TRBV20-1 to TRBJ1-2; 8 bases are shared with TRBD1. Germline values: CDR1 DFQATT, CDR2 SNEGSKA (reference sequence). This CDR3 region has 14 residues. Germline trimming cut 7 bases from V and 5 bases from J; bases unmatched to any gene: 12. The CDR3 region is CSVEGQDDSYGYTF. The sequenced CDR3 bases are TGCAGTGTAGAGGGACAGGATGACTCTTATGGC.

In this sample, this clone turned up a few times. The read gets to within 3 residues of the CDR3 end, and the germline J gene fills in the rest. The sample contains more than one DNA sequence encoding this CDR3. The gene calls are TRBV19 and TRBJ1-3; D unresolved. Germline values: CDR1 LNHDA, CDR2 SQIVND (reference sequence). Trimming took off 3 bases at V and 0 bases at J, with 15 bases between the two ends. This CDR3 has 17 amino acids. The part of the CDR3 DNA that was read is TGTGCCAGTAGTATGCGGACTTACCCCAGCTCTGGAAACACC. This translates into CASSMRTYPSSGNT. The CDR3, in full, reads CASSMRTYPSSGNTIYF.

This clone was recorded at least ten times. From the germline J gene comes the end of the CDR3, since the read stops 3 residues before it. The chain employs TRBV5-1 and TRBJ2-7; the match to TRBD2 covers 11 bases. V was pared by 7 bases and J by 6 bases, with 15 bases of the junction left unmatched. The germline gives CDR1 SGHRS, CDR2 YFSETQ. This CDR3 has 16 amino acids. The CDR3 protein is CASLLGPLAGDGEQYF. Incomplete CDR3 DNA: TGCGCCAGCCTCCTAGGCCCACTAGCGGGAGACGGCGAG.

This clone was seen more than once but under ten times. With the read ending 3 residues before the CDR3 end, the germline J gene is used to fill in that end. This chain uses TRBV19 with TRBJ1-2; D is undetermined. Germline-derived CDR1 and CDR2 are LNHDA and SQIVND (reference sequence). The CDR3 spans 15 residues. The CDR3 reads CASSMGPPVSYDYTF. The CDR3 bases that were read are TGTGCCAGTAGTATGGGCCCCCCAGTCTCCTACGAC.

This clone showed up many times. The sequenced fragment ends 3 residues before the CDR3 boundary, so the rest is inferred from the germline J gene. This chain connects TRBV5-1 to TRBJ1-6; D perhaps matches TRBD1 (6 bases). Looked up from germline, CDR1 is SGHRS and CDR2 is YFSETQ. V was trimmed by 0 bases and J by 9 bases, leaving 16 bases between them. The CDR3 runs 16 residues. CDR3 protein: CASSLDGGRSGSPLHF. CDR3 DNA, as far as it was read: TGCGCCAGCAGCTTGGATGGGGGCAGGTCTGGTTCACCC.

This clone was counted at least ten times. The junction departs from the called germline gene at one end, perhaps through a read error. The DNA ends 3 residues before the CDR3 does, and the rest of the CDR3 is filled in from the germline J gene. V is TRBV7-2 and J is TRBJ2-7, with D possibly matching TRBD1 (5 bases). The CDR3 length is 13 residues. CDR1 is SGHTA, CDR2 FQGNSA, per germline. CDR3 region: CVSTQSRAYEQYF. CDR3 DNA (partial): TGTGTCAGCACCCAGTCCAGGGCCTACGAG. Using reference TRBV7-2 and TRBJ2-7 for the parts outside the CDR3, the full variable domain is GAGVSQSPSNKVTEKGKDVELRCDPISGHTALYWYRQSLGQGLEFLIYFQGNSAPDKSGLPSDRFSAERTGGSVSTLTIQRTQQEDSAVYLCVSTQSRAYEQYFGPGTRLTVT.

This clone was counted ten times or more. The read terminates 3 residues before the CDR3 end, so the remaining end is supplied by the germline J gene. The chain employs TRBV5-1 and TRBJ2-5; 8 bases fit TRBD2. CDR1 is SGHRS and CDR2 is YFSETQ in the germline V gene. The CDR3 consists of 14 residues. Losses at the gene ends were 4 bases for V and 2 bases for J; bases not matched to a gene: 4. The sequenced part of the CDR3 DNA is TGCGCCAGCAGCCAGCCGGGGGGGCAAGAGACC. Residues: CASSQPGGQET. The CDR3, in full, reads CASSQPGGQETQYF.

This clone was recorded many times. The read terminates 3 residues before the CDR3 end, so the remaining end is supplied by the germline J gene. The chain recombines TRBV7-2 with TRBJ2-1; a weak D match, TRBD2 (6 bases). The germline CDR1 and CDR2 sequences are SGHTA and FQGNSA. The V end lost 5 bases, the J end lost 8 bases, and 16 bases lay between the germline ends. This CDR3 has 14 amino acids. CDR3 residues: CASSPTTSTDEQFF. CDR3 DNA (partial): TGTGCCAGCAGCCCAACCACTAGCACGGATGAG.

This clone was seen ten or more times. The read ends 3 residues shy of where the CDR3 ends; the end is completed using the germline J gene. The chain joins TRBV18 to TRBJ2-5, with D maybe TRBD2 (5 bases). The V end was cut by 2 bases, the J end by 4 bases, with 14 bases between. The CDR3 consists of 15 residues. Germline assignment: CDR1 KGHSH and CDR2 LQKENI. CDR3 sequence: CASSPNTNSGETQYF. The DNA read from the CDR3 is TGTGCCAGCTCACCAAATACCAACAGCGGAGAGACC.

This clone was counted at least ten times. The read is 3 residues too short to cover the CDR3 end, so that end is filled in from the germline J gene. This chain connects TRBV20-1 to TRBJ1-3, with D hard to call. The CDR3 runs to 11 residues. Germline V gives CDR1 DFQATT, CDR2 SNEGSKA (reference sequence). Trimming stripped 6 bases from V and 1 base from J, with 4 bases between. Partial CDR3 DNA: TGCAGTGCCCGGTCTGGAAACACC. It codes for CSARSGNT. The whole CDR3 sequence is CSARSGNTIYF.

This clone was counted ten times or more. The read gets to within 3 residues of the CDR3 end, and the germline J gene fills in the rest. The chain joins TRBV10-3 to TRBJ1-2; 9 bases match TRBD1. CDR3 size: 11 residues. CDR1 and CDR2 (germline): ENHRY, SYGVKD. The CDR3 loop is CAIGDREGYTF. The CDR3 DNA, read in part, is TGTGCCATCGGGGACAGGGAAGGC.

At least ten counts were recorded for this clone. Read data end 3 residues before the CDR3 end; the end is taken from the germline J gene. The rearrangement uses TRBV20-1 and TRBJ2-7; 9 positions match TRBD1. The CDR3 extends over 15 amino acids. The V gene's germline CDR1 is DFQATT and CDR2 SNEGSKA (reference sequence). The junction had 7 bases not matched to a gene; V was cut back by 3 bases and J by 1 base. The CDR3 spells CSASAGQGQSYEQYF. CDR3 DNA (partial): TGCAGTGCTAGCGCCGGACAGGGGCAATCCTACGAG.

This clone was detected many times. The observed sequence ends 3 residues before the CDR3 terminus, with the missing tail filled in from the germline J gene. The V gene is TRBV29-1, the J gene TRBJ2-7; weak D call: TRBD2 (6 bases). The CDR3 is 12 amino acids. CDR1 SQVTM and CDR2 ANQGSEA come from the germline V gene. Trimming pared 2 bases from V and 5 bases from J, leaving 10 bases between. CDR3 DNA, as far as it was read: TGCAGCGTTGAAAAACCGGGGGACGAG. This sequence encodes CSVEKPGDE. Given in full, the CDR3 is CSVEKPGDEQYF.

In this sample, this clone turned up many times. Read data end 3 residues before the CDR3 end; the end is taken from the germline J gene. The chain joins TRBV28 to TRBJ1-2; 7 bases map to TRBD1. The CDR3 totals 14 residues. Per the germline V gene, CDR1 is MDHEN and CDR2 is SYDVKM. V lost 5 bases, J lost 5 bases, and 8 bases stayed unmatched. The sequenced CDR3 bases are TGTGCCAGCAGTAATCGACAGGGTTTATATGGC. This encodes CASSNRQGLYG. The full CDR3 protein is CASSNRQGLYGYTF.

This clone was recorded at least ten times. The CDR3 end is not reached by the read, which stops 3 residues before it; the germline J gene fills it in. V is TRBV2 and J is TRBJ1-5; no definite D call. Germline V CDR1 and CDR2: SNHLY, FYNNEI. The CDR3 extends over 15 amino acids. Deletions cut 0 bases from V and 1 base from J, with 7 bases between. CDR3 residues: CASSEAGQSNQPQHF. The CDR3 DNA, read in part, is TGTGCCAGCAGTGAAGCAGGCCAGAGCAATCAGCCC.

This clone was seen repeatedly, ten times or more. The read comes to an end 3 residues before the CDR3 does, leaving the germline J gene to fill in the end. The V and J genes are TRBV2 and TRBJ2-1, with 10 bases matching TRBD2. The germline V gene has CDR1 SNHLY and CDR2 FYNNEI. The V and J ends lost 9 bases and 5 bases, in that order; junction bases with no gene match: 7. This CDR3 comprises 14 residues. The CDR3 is CASTGLAADNEQFF. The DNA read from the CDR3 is TGTGCCAGTACAGGACTAGCGGCCGACAATGAG.

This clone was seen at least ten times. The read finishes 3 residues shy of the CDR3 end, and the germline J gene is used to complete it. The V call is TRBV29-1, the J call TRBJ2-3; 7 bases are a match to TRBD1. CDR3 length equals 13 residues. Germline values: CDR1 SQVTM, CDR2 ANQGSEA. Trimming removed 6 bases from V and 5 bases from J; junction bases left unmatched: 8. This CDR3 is CSVEQGIGDTQYF. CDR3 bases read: TGCAGCGTAGAACAGGGGATCGGAGATACG.

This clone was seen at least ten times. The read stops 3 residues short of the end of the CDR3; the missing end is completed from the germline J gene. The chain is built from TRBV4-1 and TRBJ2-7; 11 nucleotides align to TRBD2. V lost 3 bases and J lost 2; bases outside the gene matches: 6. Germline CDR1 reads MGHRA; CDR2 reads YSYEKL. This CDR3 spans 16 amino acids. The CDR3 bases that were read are TGCGCCAGCAGCCAGGGGATAGCGGGAGGGGCCTACGAG. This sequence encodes CASSQGIAGGAYE. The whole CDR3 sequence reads CASSQGIAGGAYEQYF.

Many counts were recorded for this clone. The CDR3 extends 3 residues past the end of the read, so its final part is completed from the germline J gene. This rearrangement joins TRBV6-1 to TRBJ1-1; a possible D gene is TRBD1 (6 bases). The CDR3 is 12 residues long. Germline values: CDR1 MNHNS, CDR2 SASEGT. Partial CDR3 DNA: TGTGCCAGCAGTGAACAGACAGGCGTC. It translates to CASSEQTGV. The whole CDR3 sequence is CASSEQTGVAFF.

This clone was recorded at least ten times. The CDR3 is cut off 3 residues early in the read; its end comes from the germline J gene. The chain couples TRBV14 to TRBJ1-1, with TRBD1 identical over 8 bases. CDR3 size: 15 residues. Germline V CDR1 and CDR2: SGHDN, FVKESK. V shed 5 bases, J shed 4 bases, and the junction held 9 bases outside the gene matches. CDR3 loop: CASSVNRGLGTEAFF. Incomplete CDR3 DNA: TGTGCCAGCAGCGTAAACAGGGGGTTAGGCACTGAA.

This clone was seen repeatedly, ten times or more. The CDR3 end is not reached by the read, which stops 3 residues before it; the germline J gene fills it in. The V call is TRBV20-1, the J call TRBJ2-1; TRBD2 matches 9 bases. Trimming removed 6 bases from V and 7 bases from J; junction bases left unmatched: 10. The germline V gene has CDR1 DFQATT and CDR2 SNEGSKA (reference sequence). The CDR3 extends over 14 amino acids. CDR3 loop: CSASGGLAWNEQFF. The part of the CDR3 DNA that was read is TGCAGTGCCAGTGGGGGACTAGCATGGAATGAG.

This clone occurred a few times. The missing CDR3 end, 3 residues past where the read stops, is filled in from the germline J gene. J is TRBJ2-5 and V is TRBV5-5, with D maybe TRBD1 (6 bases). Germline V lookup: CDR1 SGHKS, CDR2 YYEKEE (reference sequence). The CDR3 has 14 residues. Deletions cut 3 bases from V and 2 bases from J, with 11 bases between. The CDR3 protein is CASSYWTVQETQYF. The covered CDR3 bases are TGTGCCAGCAGCTACTGGACAGTTCAAGAGACC.

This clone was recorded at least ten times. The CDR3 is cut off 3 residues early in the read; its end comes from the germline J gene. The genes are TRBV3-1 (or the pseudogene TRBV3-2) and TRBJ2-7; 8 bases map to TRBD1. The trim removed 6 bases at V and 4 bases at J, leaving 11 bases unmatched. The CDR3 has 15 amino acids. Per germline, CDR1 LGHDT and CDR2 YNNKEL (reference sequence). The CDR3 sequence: CASRFGTGHIYEQYF. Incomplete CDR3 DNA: TGTGCCAGCAGGTTTGGGACAGGACATATATACGAG.

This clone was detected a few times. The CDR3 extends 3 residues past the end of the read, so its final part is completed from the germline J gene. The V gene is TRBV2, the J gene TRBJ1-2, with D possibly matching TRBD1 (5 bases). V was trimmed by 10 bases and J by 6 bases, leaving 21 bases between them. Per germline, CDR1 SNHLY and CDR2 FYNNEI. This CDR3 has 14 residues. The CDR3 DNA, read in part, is TGTGCCACCGCGTGGGCCGGGGGGAGCGATGGC. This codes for CATAWAGGSDG. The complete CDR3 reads CATAWAGGSDGYTF. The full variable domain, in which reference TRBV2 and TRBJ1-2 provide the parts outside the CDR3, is EPEVTQTPSHQVTQMGQEVILRCVPISNHLYFYWYRQILGQKVEFLVSFYNNEISEKSEIFDDQFSVERPDGSNFTLKIRSTKLEDSAMYFCATAWAGGSDGYTFGSGTRLTVV.

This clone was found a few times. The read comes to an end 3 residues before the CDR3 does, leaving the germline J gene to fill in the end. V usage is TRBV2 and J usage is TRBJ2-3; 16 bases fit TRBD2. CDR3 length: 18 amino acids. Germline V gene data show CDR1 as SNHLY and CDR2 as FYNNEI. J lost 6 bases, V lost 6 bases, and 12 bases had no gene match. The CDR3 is CASSGAGTSGRASDTQYF. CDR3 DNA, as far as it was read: TGTGCCAGCAGCGGCGCCGGGACTAGCGGGAGGGCATCCGATACG.

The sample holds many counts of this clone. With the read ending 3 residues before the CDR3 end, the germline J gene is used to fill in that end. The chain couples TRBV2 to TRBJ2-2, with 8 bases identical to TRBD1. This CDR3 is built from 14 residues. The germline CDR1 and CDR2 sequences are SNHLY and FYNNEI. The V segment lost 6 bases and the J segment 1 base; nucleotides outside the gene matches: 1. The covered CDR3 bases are TGTGCCAGCAGACAGGGGGGGAACACCGGGGAG. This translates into CASRQGGNTGE. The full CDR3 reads CASRQGGNTGELFF.

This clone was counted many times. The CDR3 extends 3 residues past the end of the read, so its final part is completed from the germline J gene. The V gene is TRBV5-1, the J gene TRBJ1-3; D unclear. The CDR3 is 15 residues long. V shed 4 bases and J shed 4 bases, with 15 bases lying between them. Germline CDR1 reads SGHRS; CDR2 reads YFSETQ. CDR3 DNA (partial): TGCGCCAGCAGCACCGACTCCAACGGCGGAAACACC. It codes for CASSTDSNGGNT. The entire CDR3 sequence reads CASSTDSNGGNTIYF.

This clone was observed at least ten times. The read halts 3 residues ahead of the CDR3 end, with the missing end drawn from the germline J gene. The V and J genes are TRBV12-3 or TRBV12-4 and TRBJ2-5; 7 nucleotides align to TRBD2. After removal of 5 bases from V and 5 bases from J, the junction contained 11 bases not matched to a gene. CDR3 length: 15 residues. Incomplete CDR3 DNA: TGTGCCAGCAGTCCCGGACTAGATGGGAAGGAGACC. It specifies CASSPGLDGKET. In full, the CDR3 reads CASSPGLDGKETQYF.

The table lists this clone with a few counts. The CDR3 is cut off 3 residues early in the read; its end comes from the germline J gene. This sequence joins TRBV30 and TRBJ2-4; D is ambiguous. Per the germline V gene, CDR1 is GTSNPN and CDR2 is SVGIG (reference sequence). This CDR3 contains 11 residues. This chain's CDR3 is CAFLDSYGQYF. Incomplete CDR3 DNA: TGTGCCTTTCTCGACTCTTATGGT.